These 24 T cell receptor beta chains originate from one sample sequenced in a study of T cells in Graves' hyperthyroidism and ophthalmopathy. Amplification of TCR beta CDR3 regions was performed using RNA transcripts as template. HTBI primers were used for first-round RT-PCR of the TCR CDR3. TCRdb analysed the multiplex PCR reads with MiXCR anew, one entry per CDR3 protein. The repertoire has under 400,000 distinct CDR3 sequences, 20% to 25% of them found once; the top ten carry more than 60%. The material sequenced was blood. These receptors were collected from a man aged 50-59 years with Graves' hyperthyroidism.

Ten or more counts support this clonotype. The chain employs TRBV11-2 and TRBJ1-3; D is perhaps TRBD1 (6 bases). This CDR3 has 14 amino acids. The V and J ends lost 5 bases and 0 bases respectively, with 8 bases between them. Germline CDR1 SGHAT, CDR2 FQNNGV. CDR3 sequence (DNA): TGTGCCAGCAGCAACAGGGTCTCTGGAAACACCATATATTTT. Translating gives CASSNRVSGNTIYF.

The CDR3 DNA reads TGCAGTGCTGGCGTCTCCGAAGAGACCCAGTACTTC. It translates to CSAGVSEETQYF. J is TRBJ2-5 and V is TRBV20-1, with unresolved D. V lost 5 bases and J 3 bases, leaving 10 bases between the germline ends. The CDR3 covers 12 residues. Germline CDR1 and CDR2: DFQATT and SNEGSKA (reference sequence).

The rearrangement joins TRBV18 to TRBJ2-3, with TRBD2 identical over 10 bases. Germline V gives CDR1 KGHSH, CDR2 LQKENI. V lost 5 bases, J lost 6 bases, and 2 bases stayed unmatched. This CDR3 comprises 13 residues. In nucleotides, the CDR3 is TGTGCCAGCTCAAGCGGGAGGGAGGATACGCAGTATTTT. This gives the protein CASSSGREDTQYF.

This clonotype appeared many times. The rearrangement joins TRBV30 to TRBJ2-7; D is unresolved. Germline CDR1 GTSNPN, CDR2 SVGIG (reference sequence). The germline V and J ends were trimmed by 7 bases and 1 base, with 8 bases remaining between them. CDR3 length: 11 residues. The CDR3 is CAFQGSYEQYF. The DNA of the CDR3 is TGTGCCTTTCAAGGATCCTACGAGCAGTACTTC.

The CDR3 reads CASSFGQGTGELFF. DNA for the CDR3: TGTGCCAGCAGCTTCGGACAGGGGACCGGGGAGCTGTTTTTT. The chain recombines TRBV7-9 with TRBJ2-2; 9 bases line up with TRBD1. With V trimmed by 3 bases and J by 5 bases, 1 base remained unmatched. Germline-derived CDR1 and CDR2 are SEHNR and FQNEAQ (reference sequence). The CDR3 is made up of 14 amino acids.

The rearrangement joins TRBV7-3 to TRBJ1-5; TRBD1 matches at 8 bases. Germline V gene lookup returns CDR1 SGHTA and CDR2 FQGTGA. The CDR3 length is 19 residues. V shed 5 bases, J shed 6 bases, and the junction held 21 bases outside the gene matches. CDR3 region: CASSENGYQGQGNGQPQHF. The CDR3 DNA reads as TGTGCCAGCAGCGAAAACGGGTACCAAGGACAGGGTAATGGTCAGCCCCAGCATTTT.

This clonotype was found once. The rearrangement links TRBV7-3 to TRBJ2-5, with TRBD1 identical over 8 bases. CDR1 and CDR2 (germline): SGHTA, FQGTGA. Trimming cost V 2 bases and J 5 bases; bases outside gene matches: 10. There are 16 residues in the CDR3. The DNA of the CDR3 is TGTGCCAGCAGCTTAGGGGGCAGGGGGCGCCGGGAGACCCAGTACTTC. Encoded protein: CASSLGGRGRRETQYF.

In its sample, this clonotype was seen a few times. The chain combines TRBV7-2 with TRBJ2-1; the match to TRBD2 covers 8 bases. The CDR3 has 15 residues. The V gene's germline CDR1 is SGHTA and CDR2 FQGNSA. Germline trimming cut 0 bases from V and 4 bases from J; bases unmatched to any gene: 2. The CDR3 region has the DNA TGTGCCAGCAGCTTAGCTAGCGGGAAATACAATGAGCAGTTCTTC. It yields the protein CASSLASGKYNEQFF.

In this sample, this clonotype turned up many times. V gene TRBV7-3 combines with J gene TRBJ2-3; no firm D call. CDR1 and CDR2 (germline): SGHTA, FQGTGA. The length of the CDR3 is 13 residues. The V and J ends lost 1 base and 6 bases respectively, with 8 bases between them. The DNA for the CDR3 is TGTGCCAGCAGCTTAAGTTGGAAGGATACGCAGTATTTT. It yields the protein CASSLSWKDTQYF.

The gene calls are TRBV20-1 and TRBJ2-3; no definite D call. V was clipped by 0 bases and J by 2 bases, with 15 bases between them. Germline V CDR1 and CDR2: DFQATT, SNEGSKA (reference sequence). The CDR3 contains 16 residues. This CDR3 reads CSARDIWTGHTDTQYF. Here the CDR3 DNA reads TGCAGTGCTAGAGATATCTGGACGGGCCACACAGATACGCAGTATTTT.

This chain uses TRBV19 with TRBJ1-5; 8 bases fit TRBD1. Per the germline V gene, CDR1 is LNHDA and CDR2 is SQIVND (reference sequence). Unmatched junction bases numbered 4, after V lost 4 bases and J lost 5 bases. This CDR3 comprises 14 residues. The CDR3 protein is CASSTGGGYQPQHF. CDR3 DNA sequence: TGTGCCAGTAGTACAGGGGGCGGCTATCAGCCCCAGCATTTT.

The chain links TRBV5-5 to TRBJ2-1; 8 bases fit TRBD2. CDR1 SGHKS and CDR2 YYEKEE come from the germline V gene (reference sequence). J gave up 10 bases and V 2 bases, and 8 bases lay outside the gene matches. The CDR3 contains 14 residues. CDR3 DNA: TGTGCCAGCAGCTTTGGACGGGAGGGCCAAGAGCAGTTCTTC. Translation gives CASSFGREGQEQFF.

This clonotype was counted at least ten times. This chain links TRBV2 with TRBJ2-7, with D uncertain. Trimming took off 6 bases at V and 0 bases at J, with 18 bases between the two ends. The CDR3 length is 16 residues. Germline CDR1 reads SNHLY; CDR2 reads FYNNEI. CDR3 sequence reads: CASSGYGGAISYEQYF. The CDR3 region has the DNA TGTGCCAGCAGCGGCTATGGCGGAGCTATCTCCTACGAGCAGTACTTC.

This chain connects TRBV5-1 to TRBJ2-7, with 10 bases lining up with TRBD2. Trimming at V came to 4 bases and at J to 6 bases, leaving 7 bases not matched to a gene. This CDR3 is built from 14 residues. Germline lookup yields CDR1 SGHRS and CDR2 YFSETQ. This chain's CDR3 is CASSVGLAGVEQYF. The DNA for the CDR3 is TGCGCCAGCAGCGTGGGTCTAGCGGGAGTCGAGCAGTACTTC.

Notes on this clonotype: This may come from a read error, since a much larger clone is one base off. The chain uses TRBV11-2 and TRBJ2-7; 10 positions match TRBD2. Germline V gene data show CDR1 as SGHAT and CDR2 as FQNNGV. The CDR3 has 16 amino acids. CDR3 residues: CASRGGASGRGNERYF. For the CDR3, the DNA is TGTGCCAGCAGGGGGGGAGCTAGCGGGAGAGGAAACGAGCGGTACTTC.

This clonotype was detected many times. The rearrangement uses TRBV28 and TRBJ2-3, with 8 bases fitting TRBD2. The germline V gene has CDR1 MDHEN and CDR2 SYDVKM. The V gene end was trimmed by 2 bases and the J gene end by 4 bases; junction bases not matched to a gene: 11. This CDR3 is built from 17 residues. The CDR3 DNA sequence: TGTGCCAGCAGTTTAAGGGCCGTGACTAGCGTTGCAGATACGCAGTATTTT. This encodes CASSLRAVTSVADTQYF. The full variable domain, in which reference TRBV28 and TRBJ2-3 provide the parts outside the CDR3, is DVKVTQSSRYLVKRTGEKVFLECVQDMDHENMFWYRQDPGLGLRLIYFSYDVKMKEKGDIPEGYSVSREKKERFSLILESASTNQTSMYLCASSLRAVTSVADTQYFGPGTRLTVL.

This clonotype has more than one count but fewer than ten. CDR3 protein: CASSISLAGVSTDTQYF. CDR3 in DNA: TGTGCCAGTAGTATCAGCCTAGCGGGAGTCAGCACAGATACGCAGTATTTT. The chain joins TRBV19 to TRBJ2-3; TRBD2 aligns across 10 bases. Germline-derived CDR1 and CDR2 are LNHDA and SQIVND (reference sequence). V was clipped by 3 bases and J by 0 bases; unmatched bases: 6. The CDR3 is 17 residues long.

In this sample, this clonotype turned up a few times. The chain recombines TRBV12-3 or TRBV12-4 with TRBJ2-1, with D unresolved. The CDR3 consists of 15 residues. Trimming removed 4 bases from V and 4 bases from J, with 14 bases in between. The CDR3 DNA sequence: TGTGCCAGCAGTTCCGGAGCCCGGATATACAATGAGCAGTTCTTC. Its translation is CASSSGARIYNEQFF.

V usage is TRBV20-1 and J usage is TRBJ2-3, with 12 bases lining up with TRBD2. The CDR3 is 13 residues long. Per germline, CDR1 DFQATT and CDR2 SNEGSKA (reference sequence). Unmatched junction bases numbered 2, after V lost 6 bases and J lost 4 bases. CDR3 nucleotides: TGCAGTGCCCGGACTAGCGGGGCAGATACGCAGTATTTT. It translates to CSARTSGADTQYF.

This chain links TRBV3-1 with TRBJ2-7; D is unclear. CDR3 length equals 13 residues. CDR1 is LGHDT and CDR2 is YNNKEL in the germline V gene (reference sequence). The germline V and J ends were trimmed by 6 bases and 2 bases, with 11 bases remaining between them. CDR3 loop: CASRSAETYEQYF. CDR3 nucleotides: TGTGCCAGCAGGTCGGCGGAAACCTACGAGCAGTACTTC.

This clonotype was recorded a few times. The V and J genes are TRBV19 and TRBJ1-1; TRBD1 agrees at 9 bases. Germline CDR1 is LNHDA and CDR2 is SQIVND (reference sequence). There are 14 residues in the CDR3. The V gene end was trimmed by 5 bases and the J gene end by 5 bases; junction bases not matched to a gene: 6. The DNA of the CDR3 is TGTGCCAGTAGTTCCAGGACAGGGGTTACTGAAGCTTTCTTT. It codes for CASSSRTGVTEAFF.

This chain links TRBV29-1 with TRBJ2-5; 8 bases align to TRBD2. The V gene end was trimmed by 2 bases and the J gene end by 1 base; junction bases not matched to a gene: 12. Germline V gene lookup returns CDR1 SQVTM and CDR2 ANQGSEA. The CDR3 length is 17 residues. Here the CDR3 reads CSVERRTSGRPQETQYF. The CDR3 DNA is TGCAGCGTTGAAAGGCGAACTAGCGGAAGACCCCAAGAGACCCAGTACTTC. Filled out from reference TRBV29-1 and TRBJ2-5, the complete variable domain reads SAVISQKPSRDICQRGTSLTIQCQVDSQVTMMFWYRQQPGQSLTLIATANQGSEATYESGFVIDKFPISRPNLTFSTLTVSNMSPEDSSIYLCSVERRTSGRPQETQYFGPGTRLLVL.

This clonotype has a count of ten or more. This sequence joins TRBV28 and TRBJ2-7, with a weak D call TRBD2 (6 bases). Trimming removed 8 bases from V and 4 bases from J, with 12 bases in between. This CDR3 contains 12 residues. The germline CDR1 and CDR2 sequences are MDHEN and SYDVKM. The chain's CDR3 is CASQRGGYEQYF. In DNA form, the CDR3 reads TGTGCCAGCCAACGGGGAGGATACGAGCAGTACTTC.

CDR3 residues: CSARRSGTSGSSYEQYF. The CDR3 nucleotides are TGCAGTGCTAGGCGATCCGGGACTAGCGGGAGCTCCTACGAGCAGTACTTC. The chain has TRBV20-1 and TRBJ2-7, with 14 positions matching TRBD2. The CDR3 sequence is 17 residues long. Germline V CDR1 and CDR2: DFQATT, SNEGSKA (reference sequence). V lost 3 bases, J lost 0 bases, and 7 bases stayed unmatched.